One TCR beta chain is described in this entry. Its target is unknown. This specimen belongs to a study of T-cell memory formation after mild COVID-19. Amplification by 5'RACE using constant-segment primers produced TCR alpha and TCR beta cDNA libraries that carried sample barcodes and UMIs. TCRdb reanalysed the 5' RACE reads using MiXCR and keeps one entry per CDR3 protein. Of 550,000 to 600,000 distinct CDR3 sequences detected, about 20% appear once; the ten largest clones hold about 8.2%. Findings of the study overall: Clonal second-wave expansions that peaked on day 37 had unconfirmed SARS-CoV-2 specificity. Balance between CD4 and CD8 was seen in clones contracting day 15 to 85, and a CD4+ lean was seen in later expanders.

The V end lost 5 bases, the J end lost 3 bases, and 11 bases lay between the germline ends. The CDR3 runs 13 residues. This chain links TRBV12-3 or TRBV12-4 with TRBJ2-7; D is perhaps TRBD1 (5 bases). The source of this sequence is an adult woman who had mild COVID-19 (a few samples of this study predate the infection). Cell type and time point are not known. Sequencing used PBMCs or a T cell subset sorted from them (not recorded which). Written as DNA, the CDR3 is TGTGCCAGCAGTCCTGACAGCAACTACGAGCAGTACTTC. This codes for CASSPDSNYEQYF.